This is a list of T cell receptor beta chains from one sample in a study of T cell repertoires in cytomegalovirus infection. TCRdb re-called the reads with MiXCR, one entry per CDR3 protein. Among fewer than 550,000 distinct CDR3 sequences, more than 15% were seen once, and the ten largest hold more than 20%. Input material: CD8+ T cells from PBMCs. The source is a human donor in good health (CMV status not recorded). Some clones in this sample may be carry-over from other donors' samples. Both conserved end residues are trimmed from each CDR3. Each record gives: CDR3 protein, V gene, CDR3 length.

cdr3_aa: ASSRLLDNSPLH
v_call: TRBV6-5
cdr3_length: 12

cdr3_aa: ASSPALTVAF
v_call: TRBV6-6
cdr3_length: 10

cdr3_aa: ASSSRDSRSYEQY
v_call: TRBV7-9
cdr3_length: 13

cdr3_aa: ASSLKGVGGNQPQH
v_call: TRBV12-3/TRBV12-4
cdr3_length: 14

cdr3_aa: ASSGMPTDSGANVLT
v_call: TRBV2
cdr3_length: 15

cdr3_aa: ATSRPHGTKGEDTQY
v_call: TRBV15
cdr3_length: 15

cdr3_aa: SARQSSYEQY
v_call: TRBV20-1
cdr3_length: 10

cdr3_aa: ASSSPWADTQY
v_call: TRBV12-3/TRBV12-4
cdr3_length: 11

cdr3_aa: ATSPRGPSYEQY
v_call: TRBV15
cdr3_length: 12

cdr3_aa: SVGGRGTSGYYEQY
v_call: TRBV29-1
cdr3_length: 14

cdr3_aa: ASSFFVGGPHNEQF
v_call: TRBV7-9
cdr3_length: 14

cdr3_aa: ASSLEQWSPLH
v_call: TRBV11-2
cdr3_length: 11

cdr3_aa: ASSEWGSRGNEQF
v_call: TRBV2
cdr3_length: 13

cdr3_aa: ASSELQGLTYEQY
v_call: TRBV6-1
cdr3_length: 13

cdr3_aa: ASSSQGEGTDTQY
v_call: TRBV7-6
cdr3_length: 13

cdr3_aa: ASSSGWGVDEQF
v_call: TRBV27
cdr3_length: 12

cdr3_aa: ASSLASGGEQVETQY
v_call: TRBV7-9
cdr3_length: 15

cdr3_aa: SARAGLDEKLF
v_call: TRBV20-1
cdr3_length: 11

cdr3_aa: AAGWGGSGNTIY
v_call: TRBV12-3/TRBV12-4
cdr3_length: 12

cdr3_aa: ASSSGTGVLQPQH
v_call: TRBV7-2
cdr3_length: 13

cdr3_aa: ASSIGTANTEAF
v_call: TRBV7-8
cdr3_length: 12

cdr3_aa: ASSFTGGRTDTQY
v_call: TRBV7-9
cdr3_length: 13

cdr3_aa: ASSLVANEGEQY
v_call: TRBV5-1
cdr3_length: 12

cdr3_aa: ASRTGGVEAF
v_call: TRBV27
cdr3_length: 10

cdr3_aa: ASSEPTATYEQY
v_call: TRBV6-1
cdr3_length: 12

cdr3_aa: ASSIGLQPQH
v_call: TRBV19
cdr3_length: 10

cdr3_aa: ASSLGTAAGYT
v_call: TRBV28
cdr3_length: 11

cdr3_aa: ASNRGQAGETQY
v_call: TRBV6-1
cdr3_length: 12

cdr3_aa: ASSPPGREYTDTQY
v_call: TRBV5-1
cdr3_length: 14

cdr3_aa: SASSVVGSYNEQF
v_call: TRBV20-1
cdr3_length: 13

cdr3_aa: ASSLERTLNTGELF
v_call: TRBV7-9
cdr3_length: 14

cdr3_aa: ASNPRGARPQH
v_call: TRBV28
cdr3_length: 11

cdr3_aa: ASSFRLAGQETQY
v_call: TRBV13
cdr3_length: 13

cdr3_aa: ASSLDWTENEQF
v_call: TRBV11-2
cdr3_length: 12

cdr3_aa: ASRTGTGVTEAF
v_call: TRBV6-5
cdr3_length: 12

cdr3_aa: ASSSGQNYEQY
v_call: TRBV7-9
cdr3_length: 11

cdr3_aa: ASGLGYRGSYGYT
v_call: TRBV12-5
cdr3_length: 13

cdr3_aa: ASSSPTGYYEQY
v_call: TRBV27
cdr3_length: 12

cdr3_aa: ASSYRQGEEKLF
v_call: TRBV6-6
cdr3_length: 12

cdr3_aa: ASSDRVLTNYGYT
v_call: TRBV6-1
cdr3_length: 13

cdr3_aa: ASSSRLAGGPGYETQY
v_call: TRBV7-8
cdr3_length: 16

cdr3_aa: ASSFLGLAGVGNEQF
v_call: TRBV28
cdr3_length: 15

cdr3_aa: ASISRGSGGGTDTQY
v_call: TRBV23-1
cdr3_length: 15

cdr3_aa: ASSLALRGRYKGDTQY
v_call: TRBV11-2
cdr3_length: 16

cdr3_aa: ASSFQGANTEAF
v_call: TRBV5-6
cdr3_length: 12

cdr3_aa: ASTSSSRSNQPQH
v_call: TRBV27
cdr3_length: 13

cdr3_aa: ASSLGTVDFNEKLF
v_call: TRBV12-3/TRBV12-4
cdr3_length: 14

cdr3_aa: SVVSGDQY
v_call: TRBV29-1
cdr3_length: 8

cdr3_aa: ASSLSGQPNTEAF
v_call: TRBV11-2
cdr3_length: 13

cdr3_aa: ASSQARSTEAF
v_call: TRBV4-1
cdr3_length: 11

cdr3_aa: ASSYLEGTNTEAF
v_call: TRBV6-8
cdr3_length: 13

cdr3_aa: ASSSGTGTISYNEQF
v_call: TRBV6-6
cdr3_length: 15

cdr3_aa: ASSDRGNTGELF
v_call: TRBV6-1
cdr3_length: 12

cdr3_aa: ASSFPGLENPYEQY
v_call: TRBV6-2/TRBV6-3
cdr3_length: 14

cdr3_aa: ASSLGTGSREQY
v_call: TRBV5-6
cdr3_length: 12